This T cell receptor (beta chain) was recovered during a study of blood T cells in healthy people across ages. Study-wide results and caveats: Donors of long life had a larger count of naive CD4+ cells and greater diversity than aged donors.

For the second PCR, which ran for 7 to 11 cycles, a sample-barcoded 5' primer and a J-beta primer mix were used. Each of the samples gave a minimum of 2.5 million paired-end reads that contained CDR3. TCRdb called the 5' RACE reads again in MiXCR, with one record for every CDR3 protein. Of about 590,000 distinct CDR3 sequences in the sample, about 30% were seen once. The CDR3 runs to 15 residues. The V end was cut by 0 bases, the J end by 0 bases, with 9 bases between. The germline V gene has CDR1 ENHRY and CDR2 SYGVKD. Of note for this clonotype: Its antigen remains unknown. A read error is possible here, since a much larger clone lies one base away.

The study recruited healthy Caucasian donors from Russia who were aged roughly 6 to 95. The clonotype was recovered from a woman of 80 years or more in good health. The sample was blood. This rearrangement joins TRBV10-3 to TRBJ2-7; tentative D call: TRBD2 (5 bases). CDR3 residues: CAISESVEASYEQYF. The CDR3 region has the DNA TGTGCCATCAGTGAGTCGGTGGAGGCCTCCTACGAGCAGTACTTC.